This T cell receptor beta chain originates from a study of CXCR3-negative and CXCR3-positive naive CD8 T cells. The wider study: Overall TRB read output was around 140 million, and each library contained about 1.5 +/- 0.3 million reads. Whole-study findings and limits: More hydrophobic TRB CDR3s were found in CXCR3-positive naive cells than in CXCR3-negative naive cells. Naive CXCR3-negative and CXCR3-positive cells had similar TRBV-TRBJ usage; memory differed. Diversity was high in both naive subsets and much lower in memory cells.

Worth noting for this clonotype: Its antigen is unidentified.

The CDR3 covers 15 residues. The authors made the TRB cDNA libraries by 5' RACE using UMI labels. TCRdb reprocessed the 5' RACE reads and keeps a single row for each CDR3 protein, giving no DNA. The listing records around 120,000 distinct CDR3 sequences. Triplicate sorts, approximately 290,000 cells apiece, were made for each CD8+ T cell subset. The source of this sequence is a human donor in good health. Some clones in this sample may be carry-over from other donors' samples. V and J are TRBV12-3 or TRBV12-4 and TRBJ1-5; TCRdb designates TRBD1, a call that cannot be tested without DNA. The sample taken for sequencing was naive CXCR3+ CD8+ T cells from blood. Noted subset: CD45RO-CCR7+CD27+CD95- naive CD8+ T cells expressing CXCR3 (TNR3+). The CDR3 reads CASSPGGLGNQPQHF.